The 25 T cell receptor beta chains below come from one sample, sequenced in a study of lymphopenia after photon versus proton radiotherapy. Assay: immunoSEQ multiplex PCR; the TCRdb copy retains only in-frame clones and omits some. The sample contains 55,000 to 70,000 clones, 85% to 90% of which appear only once. The sample here was peripheral blood, taken from a patient treated with proton-based radiotherapy. These receptors were obtained from a man older than 75 with esophageal cancer.

This chain joins TRBV7-8 and TRBJ2-5; 11 positions agree with TRBD1. Germline CDR1 SGHVS, CDR2 FQNEAQ. The CDR3 consists of 17 residues. V was clipped by 5 bases and J by 7 bases; unmatched bases: 15. CDR3 in amino acids: CASSARGQGGILGTQYF. In nucleotides, the CDR3 is TGTGCCAGCAGCGCTAGGGGACAGGGGGGTATTCTAGGGACCCAGTACTTC.

The V gene is TRBV19, the J gene TRBJ2-7; the match to TRBD2 covers 9 bases. The CDR3 has 14 amino acids. J was trimmed by 3 bases and V by 5 bases; bases with no gene match: 5. Germline CDR1 reads LNHDA; CDR2 reads SQIVND (reference sequence). CDR3 amino acids: CASSPGLADYEQYF. Written as DNA, the CDR3 is TGTGCCAGTAGTCCGGGACTAGCTGACTACGAGCAGTACTTC.

The rearrangement links TRBV19 to TRBJ2-5, with 14 positions matching TRBD2. The CDR3 has 16 amino acids. J gave up 5 bases and V 2 bases, and 4 bases lay outside the gene matches. Germline assignment: CDR1 LNHDA and CDR2 SQIVND (reference sequence). The CDR3 region is CASSISGTSGSETQYF. DNA of the CDR3: TGTGCCAGTAGTATATCCGGGACTAGCGGGAGTGAGACCCAGTACTTC. Combining the CDR3 with reference TRBV19 and TRBJ2-5 gives the whole variable domain DGGITQSPKYLFRKEGQNVTLSCEQNLNHDAMYWYRQDPGQGLRLIYYSQIVNDFQKGDIAEGYSVSREKKESFPLTVTSAQKNPTAFYLCASSISGTSGSETQYFGPGTRLLVL.

The chain employs TRBV7-9 and TRBJ2-3; the D gene is possibly TRBD2 (5 bases). CDR1 and CDR2 (germline): SEHNR, FQNEAQ (reference sequence). V dropped 5 bases and J dropped 10 bases, with 16 bases sitting between them. The CDR3 totals 13 residues. The CDR3 DNA reads TGTGCCAGCAGCCCTCCCGGGCGGGCAGCGCAGTATTTT. Translated: CASSPPGRAAQYF.

This clone was recorded once. The rearrangement uses TRBV6-6 and TRBJ1-4; TRBD1 matches at 10 bases. Germline V lookup: CDR1 MNHNY, CDR2 SVGAGI (reference sequence). The V segment lost 3 bases and the J segment 7 bases; nucleotides outside the gene matches: 2. The CDR3 contains 14 residues. The CDR3 sequence: CASSYGTGVEKLFF. In DNA form, the CDR3 reads TGTGCCAGCAGTTATGGGACAGGGGTTGAAAAACTGTTTTTT.

This clone was seen just once. The rearrangement links TRBV9 to TRBJ2-2; D might be TRBD1 or TRBD2, each matching 5 bases. Germline CDR1 reads SGDLS; CDR2 reads YYNGEE. Trimming left V 2 bases short and J 4 bases short, with 12 bases between. This CDR3 spans 15 amino acids. The CDR3 spells CASSVRDGLTGELFF. The DNA for the CDR3 is TGTGCCAGCAGCGTCCGGGACGGCCTCACCGGGGAGCTGTTTTTT.

With respect to this clone: Its ends do not fully match the called genes, so a read error is possible. V and J are TRBV18 and TRBJ2-4; D is perhaps TRBD1 (6 bases). CDR1 is KGHSH and CDR2 is LQKENI in the germline V gene. This CDR3 region has 13 residues. CDR3 bases: TGCGCCAGCTCACCAGGGGATAACCACATTCAGTACTTC. It yields the protein CASSPGDNHIQYF.

This clone has only a few counts. The sample carries other DNA sequences with the same CDR3. The chain uses TRBV7-5 and TRBJ2-5. TRBV7-5 is classified as a pseudogene. The CDR3 has 16 amino acids. In nucleotides, the CDR3 is TGTGTCAGAAGCCATTGGAAAAGTCAGCCAACGGAGACCCAGTACTTC. Its protein product is CVRSHWKSQPTETQYF.

The V call is TRBV2, the J call TRBJ1-5; tentatively, D is TRBD1 (5 bases). Per germline, CDR1 SNHLY and CDR2 FYNNEI. The CDR3 is 13 residues long. Between the trimmed V and J ends, which lost 7 bases and 5 bases, there was a span of 12 bases. This CDR3 reads CASMGRDHQPQHF. CDR3 DNA: TGTGCCAGCATGGGCAGGGATCATCAGCCCCAGCATTTT.

V gene TRBV10-3 combines with J gene TRBJ1-2; 7 bases agree with TRBD1. The CDR3 spans 12 residues. Germline V gene sequence: CDR1 ENHRY, CDR2 SYGVKD. The junction had 1 base not matched to a gene; V was cut back by 8 bases and J by 1 base. The CDR3: CAIGDSNYGYTF. The CDR3 bases are TGTGCCATCGGGGACAGTAACTATGGCTACACCTTC.

This rearrangement joins TRBV7-2 to TRBJ2-3; no firm D call. Deletions cut 2 bases from V and 2 bases from J, with 5 bases between. Germline-derived CDR1 and CDR2 are SGHTA and FQGNSA. This CDR3 contains 13 residues. The CDR3 here is CASSLPPTDTQYF. CDR3 coding DNA: TGTGCCAGCAGCTTACCCCCCACAGATACGCAGTATTTT. Drawing the rest from reference TRBV7-2 and TRBJ2-3, the complete variable domain is GAGVSQSPSNKVTEKGKDVELRCDPISGHTALYWYRQSLGQGLEFLIYFQGNSAPDKSGLPSDRFSAERTGGSVSTLTIQRTQQEDSAVYLCASSLPPTDTQYFGPGTRLTVL.

This chain joins TRBV6-5 and TRBJ2-1; D is unresolved. The CDR3 has 13 residues. CDR1 MNHEY and CDR2 SVGAGI come from the germline V gene. Trimming took off 2 bases at V and 4 bases at J, with 6 bases between the two ends. CDR3: CASSYRVYNEQFF. CDR3 coding DNA: TGTGCCAGCAGTTACAGGGTATACAATGAGCAGTTCTTC.

The chain couples TRBV2 to TRBJ2-5; no definite D call. Trimming left V 7 bases short and J 5 bases short, with 11 bases between. The CDR3 runs 12 residues. Per the germline V gene, CDR1 is SNHLY and CDR2 is FYNNEI. CDR3 sequence reads: CASTFFEETQYF. CDR3 DNA: TGTGCCAGCACGTTCTTTGAGGAGACCCAGTACTTC.

This chain joins TRBV4-3 and TRBJ1-5, with D possibly matching TRBD1 (5 bases). The CDR3 totals 16 residues. The germline V gene has CDR1 LGHNA and CDR2 YSLEER. V was trimmed by 2 bases and J by 6 bases, leaving 17 bases between them. The CDR3: CASSQQTGHPPQPQHF. Written as DNA, the CDR3 is TGCGCCAGCAGCCAACAAACTGGACACCCCCCTCAGCCCCAGCATTTT.

This chain connects TRBV7-9 to TRBJ2-1; TRBD1 matches 8 bases. The CDR3 totals 16 residues. After removal of 5 bases from V and 4 bases from J, the junction contained 10 bases not matched to a gene. Germline values: CDR1 SEHNR, CDR2 FQNEAQ (reference sequence). The DNA for the CDR3 is TGTGCCAGCAGCCTAATTGACAGGGGTTCTTACAATGAGCAGTTCTTC. Translating it yields CASSLIDRGSYNEQFF.

This chain joins TRBV19 and TRBJ1-2; 10 nucleotides agree with TRBD1. Per the germline V gene, CDR1 is LNHDA and CDR2 is SQIVND (reference sequence). CDR3 length: 16 residues. V gave up 6 bases and J gave up 0 bases; unmatched junction bases: 7. The CDR3 region has the DNA TGTGCCAGTAGCTGGGACAGGGGCGAGACTAACTATGGCTACACCTTC. It is translated as CASSWDRGETNYGYTF.

The chain links TRBV21-1 to TRBJ2-7; the tabulated D call, TRBD2, remains unverified against the DNA. TRBV21-1 is recorded as a pseudogene. The CDR3 totals 14 residues. Here the CDR3 DNA reads TGTGCCAGCAGCATATTTGGTCCACGGGACGAGCAGTACTTC. This translates into CASSIFGPRDEQYF.

This chain links TRBV5-1 with TRBJ2-5, with 8 nucleotides matching TRBD2. Germline CDR1 reads SGHRS; CDR2 reads YFSETQ. Trimming took 6 bases from V and 5 from J; bases not matched to a gene: 12. This CDR3 has 15 amino acids. Here the CDR3 reads CASTSIAGKMETQYF. DNA for the CDR3: TGCGCCAGCACCTCAATAGCGGGGAAGATGGAGACCCAGTACTTC.

This clone has only one observation. This chain uses TRBV7-9 with TRBJ1-5; 8 bases line up with TRBD1. V lost 1 base to trimming and J lost 0 bases; unmatched junction nucleotides: 8. Looked up from germline, CDR1 is SEHNR and CDR2 is FQNEAQ (reference sequence). CDR3 length: 18 amino acids. DNA for the CDR3: TGTGCCAGCAGCTTAGATATCGGACAGGGAGGTAGCAATCAGCCCCAGCATTTT. Its translation is CASSLDIGQGGSNQPQHF.

This sequence joins TRBV14 and TRBJ2-7; no reliable D call. Germline V gene data show CDR1 as SGHDN and CDR2 as FVKESK. The CDR3 runs to 14 residues. Trimming left V 1 base short and J 2 bases short, with 9 bases between. The CDR3 sequence: CASSQVTAPYEQYF. The CDR3 DNA sequence: TGTGCCAGCAGCCAAGTGACGGCTCCCTACGAGCAGTACTTC. The variable domain in full, completed from reference TRBV14 and TRBJ2-7, reads EAGVTQFPSHSVIEKGQTVTLRCDPISGHDNLYWYRRVMGKEIKFLLHFVKESKQDESGMPNNRFLAERTGGTYSTLKVQPAELEDSGVYFCASSQVTAPYEQYFGPGTRLTVT.

The chain joins TRBV5-5 to TRBJ2-5; the match to TRBD2 covers 11 bases. CDR3 length: 15 residues. V lost 4 bases, J lost 7 bases, and 9 bases stayed unmatched. CDR1 and CDR2 from the germline V gene are SGHKS and YYEKEE (reference sequence). CDR3 sequence: CASSILAGGLGTQYF. The CDR3 DNA follows: TGTGCCAGCAGCATTTTAGCGGGAGGGTTGGGGACCCAGTACTTC.

J is TRBJ1-6 and V is TRBV19; 7 bases line up with TRBD1. Trimming removed 7 bases from V and 7 bases from J; junction bases left unmatched: 7. The CDR3 is made up of 14 amino acids. Germline loops: CDR1 LNHDA, CDR2 SQIVND (reference sequence). The CDR3 coding sequence is TGTGCCAGTACCGGAGGACAGGAAAATTCACCCCTCCACTTT. This translates into CASTGGQENSPLHF.

The chain is built from TRBV11-2 and TRBJ2-7; no clear D gene. The germline CDR1 and CDR2 sequences are SGHAT and FQNNGV. Trimming removed 0 bases at V and 4 bases at J, with 7 bases between. The CDR3 runs to 13 residues. Written as DNA, the CDR3 is TGTGCCAGCAGCTTAGAACGGAATTACGAGCAGTACTTC. It codes for CASSLERNYEQYF.

This clone has only one observation. J is TRBJ1-1 and V is TRBV27, with TRBD1 matching over 10 bases. The V and J ends lost 1 base and 5 bases, in that order; junction bases with no gene match: 10. The CDR3 runs to 17 residues. Germline CDR1 reads MNHEY; CDR2 reads SMNVEV (reference sequence). CDR3 residues: CASSLWGGQGGGTEAFF. The CDR3 DNA reads as TGTGCCAGCAGTTTATGGGGTGGACAGGGGGGAGGTACTGAAGCTTTCTTT.

The CDR3 DNA reads TGCGCCAGCAGCCTGGGACACATGAGCGCGGGTGGCTACAATGAGCAGTTCTTC. This codes for CASSLGHMSAGGYNEQFF. The chain couples TRBV5-1 to TRBJ2-1; possible D gene TRBD1, 6 bases. CDR1 and CDR2 from the germline V gene are SGHRS and YFSETQ. V was pared by 4 bases and J by 3 bases, with 23 bases between. The CDR3 consists of 18 residues. The full variable domain, in which reference TRBV5-1 and TRBJ2-1 provide the parts outside the CDR3, is KAGVTQTPRYLIKTRGQQVTLSCSPISGHRSVSWYQQTPGQGLQFLFEYFSETQRNKGNFPGRFSGRQFSNSRSEMNVSTLELGDSALYLCASSLGHMSAGGYNEQFFGPGTRLTVL.